The 17 T cell receptor beta chains below come from one sample, sequenced in a study of PD-1 blockade in classical Hodgkin lymphoma. Profiling relied on immunoSEQ multiplex PCR, and the TCRdb table lists in-frame clones only, not all of them. Of about 15,000 clones in the sample, over 70% were seen once. All patients experienced relapse after autologous stem cell transplantation, and brentuximab vedotin exposure was variable. This material consisted of peripheral blood mononuclear cells (PBMCs), taken before the second cycle of nivolumab. Every receptor here comes from a human donor with classical Hodgkin lymphoma.

V usage is TRBV6-5 and J usage is TRBJ1-3; 7 bases are a match to TRBD1. Germline-derived CDR1 and CDR2 are MNHEY and SVGAGI. V trimming: 5 bases; J trimming: 9 bases; junction bases outside the gene matches: 13. This CDR3 contains 15 residues. CDR3 amino acids: CASSTQTGPRGTIYF. Written as DNA, the CDR3 is TGTGCCAGCAGTACCCAGACAGGGCCGAGGGGCACCATATATTTT.

The rearrangement links TRBV12-5 to TRBJ1-1; perhaps TRBD1 as D (6 bases). CDR1 and CDR2 from the germline V gene are LGHNT and FRNRAP. This CDR3 comprises 14 residues. Trimming shortened V by 5 bases and J by 5 bases, and 15 bases separated the two germline ends. CDR3 sequence: CASGPGHQGTEAFF. DNA for the CDR3: TGTGCTAGTGGTCCCGGGCACCAGGGGACTGAAGCTTTCTTT.

This chain connects TRBV19 to TRBJ2-1, with D perhaps TRBD2 (6 bases). The CDR3 sequence is 15 residues long. Germline CDR1 is LNHDA and CDR2 is SQIVND (reference sequence). The ends were cut back, 4 bases at V and 1 base at J, with 11 bases in the middle. CDR3 sequence reads: CASSTLADSYNEQFF. CDR3 nucleotides: TGTGCCAGTAGTACACTAGCTGATTCCTACAATGAGCAGTTCTTC.

The sample holds a few counts of this clone. V usage is TRBV7-2 and J usage is TRBJ2-7; the match to TRBD1 covers 7 bases. The germline V gene encodes CDR1 SGHTA and CDR2 FQGNSA. The length of the CDR3 is 14 residues. V lost 4 bases, J lost 6 bases, and 9 bases stayed unmatched. The CDR3 nucleotides are TGTGCCAGCAGCTCTAGACAGGGTAGGAGCGAGCAGTACTTC. The encoded protein is CASSSRQGRSEQYF.

The chain recombines TRBV6-1 with TRBJ2-1, with 8 bases that match TRBD2. Germline lookup yields CDR1 MNHNS and CDR2 SASEGT. This CDR3 spans 14 amino acids. V dropped 5 bases and J dropped 6; count of bases not matched to a gene: 6. The DNA of the CDR3 is TGTGCCAGCAGTTCAACCGGGACTAGCAATGAGCAGTTCTTC. It yields the protein CASSSTGTSNEQFF.

The chain has TRBV27 and TRBJ1-2; 9 bases are shared with TRBD1. Trimming at V came to 6 bases and at J to 5 bases, leaving 4 bases not matched to a gene. This CDR3 is built from 13 residues. The V gene's germline CDR1 is MNHEY and CDR2 SMNVEV (reference sequence). CDR3 amino acids: CASRPTGGYGYTF. DNA of the CDR3: TGTGCCAGCAGACCGACAGGGGGATATGGCTACACCTTC.

The chain has TRBV6-1 and TRBJ1-5; D remains unclear. Germline-derived CDR1 and CDR2 are MNHNS and SASEGT. The CDR3 runs 13 residues. V lost 2 bases, J lost 7 bases, and 9 bases lay in between. In DNA, the CDR3 is TGTGCCAGCAGTGAAAACAGAGCCCAGCCCCAGCATTTT. Translated: CASSENRAQPQHF.

About this clone: An end of the junction differs from the germline gene, which may be a read error. CDR3 sequence (DNA): TGTGCTAGCAGCTCGGGACTAAGCACAGATACGCAGTATTTT. It codes for CASSSGLSTDTQYF. The rearrangement joins TRBV7-7 to TRBJ2-3; 7 nucleotides match TRBD2. The germline V gene encodes CDR1 SSHAT and CDR2 FNYEAQ (reference sequence). This CDR3 comprises 14 residues.

The rearrangement links TRBV5-1 to TRBJ1-3, with a weak D call TRBD1 (5 bases). The germline CDR1 and CDR2 sequences are SGHRS and YFSETQ. Trimming removed 4 bases from V and 2 bases from J, with 16 bases in between. This CDR3 is built from 16 residues. DNA of the CDR3: TGCGCCAGCAGCCGCCTGGGCAGGGTTACTGGAAACACCATATATTTT. Translated: CASSRLGRVTGNTIYF.

The chain employs TRBV6-1 and TRBJ1-4, with D unresolved. The V gene's germline CDR1 is MNHNS and CDR2 SASEGT. Trimming removed 7 bases at V and 0 bases at J, with 9 bases between. This CDR3 is built from 14 residues. The CDR3 DNA reads as TGTGCCAGCAACTCTCCCACAACTAATGAAAAACTGTTTTTT. Its translation is CASNSPTTNEKLFF.

The J gene is TRBJ2-3, the V gene TRBV5-1, with TRBD1 matching over 9 bases. Germline V lookup: CDR1 SGHRS, CDR2 YFSETQ. This CDR3 has 15 residues. V lost 0 bases and J lost 4; bases outside the gene matches: 3. CDR3 protein: CASSLGQGGADTQYF. DNA for the CDR3: TGCGCCAGCAGCTTGGGACAGGGGGGCGCAGATACGCAGTATTTT. Using reference TRBV5-1 and TRBJ2-3 for the parts outside the CDR3, the full variable domain is KAGVTQTPRYLIKTRGQQVTLSCSPISGHRSVSWYQQTPGQGLQFLFEYFSETQRNKGNFPGRFSGRQFSNSRSEMNVSTLELGDSALYLCASSLGQGGADTQYFGPGTRLTVL.

J is TRBJ1-3 and V is TRBV18; D call uncertain. V dropped 6 bases and J dropped 0 bases, with 12 bases sitting between them. Germline CDR1 KGHSH, CDR2 LQKENI. The CDR3 spans 15 residues. The CDR3 sequence is CASSLAGISGNTIYF. CDR3 nucleotide sequence: TGTGCCAGCTCGTTAGCCGGGATCTCTGGAAACACCATATATTTT.

This clone was counted a single time. This sequence joins TRBV6-6 and TRBJ1-1; unclear D gene. The CDR3 contains 13 residues. With 2 bases removed from V and 1 base from J, the gap between germline ends came to 5 bases. Germline CDR1 is MNHNY and CDR2 is SVGAGI (reference sequence). DNA of the CDR3: TGTGCCAGCAGTTACACATCGAACACTGAAGCTTTCTTT. This codes for CASSYTSNTEAFF.

This clone ranks as medium-sized. The chain uses TRBV21-1 and TRBJ2-7; TRBD1, the D gene given by the table, was not confirmed from the DNA. TRBV21-1 is given as a pseudogene. CDR3 size: 12 residues. The CDR3 DNA reads TGTGCCAGCCTAGAGGGACAGTACGAGCAGTACTTC. Residues: CASLEGQYEQYF.

The CDR3 reads CASSLGRIYGYTF. Here the CDR3 DNA reads TGTGCCAGCAGCTTGGGACGGATCTATGGCTACACCTTC. This chain uses TRBV5-6 with TRBJ1-2; D is undetermined. The CDR3 covers 13 residues. CDR1 is SGHDT, CDR2 YYEEEE, per germline. V shed 0 bases and J shed 4 bases, with 7 bases lying between them. Supplemented by reference TRBV5-6 and TRBJ1-2, the full variable domain reads DAGVTQSPTHLIKTRGQQVTLRCSPKSGHDTVSWYQQALGQGPQFIFQYYEEEERQRGNFPDRFSGHQFPNYSSELNVNALLLGDSALYLCASSLGRIYGYTFGSGTRLTVV.

The chain links TRBV10-1 to TRBJ2-3, with a possible D match to TRBD1 (5 bases). Trimming removed 5 bases from V and 2 bases from J, with 17 bases in between. The CDR3 is 16 amino acids. CDR1 WNHNN and CDR2 SYGVQD come from the germline V gene (reference sequence). CDR3 protein: CASSRTPGLDTDTQYF. In DNA, the CDR3 is TGCGCCAGCAGTCGGACCCCAGGGCTGGACACAGATACGCAGTATTTT.

This sequence joins TRBV21-1 and TRBJ2-1; the table's D call, TRBD1, was not checked against the DNA. TRBV21-1 is described as a pseudogene. The CDR3 covers 19 residues. The CDR3 loop is CASRYITFRGFDSYNEQFF. The CDR3 DNA reads TGTGCCAGCAGGTATATAACGTTCAGGGGTTTTGATTCCTACAATGAGCAGTTCTTC.